The 28 T cell receptor beta chains reported below all come from one sample, sequenced in a study of blood T cell repertoires in COVID-19. The method was immunoSEQ multiplex PCR; TCRdb's version includes in-frame clones alone and lacks a portion of them. The sample has fewer than 60,000 clones; roughly four fifths are singletons. The sequencing sample was made of peripheral blood. The receptors stem from a man in his sixties or seventies with active COVID-19.

Only a few counts were recorded for this clone. The chain carries TRBV2 and TRBJ2-2; 8 positions match TRBD2. The V segment lost 6 bases and the J segment 7 bases; nucleotides outside the gene matches: 10. Germline V gene sequence: CDR1 SNHLY, CDR2 FYNNEI. This CDR3 is 15 amino acids long. The CDR3 nucleotides read TGTGCCAGCAGGGACATGGGACTAGTGGACGGGGAGCTGTTTTTT. This translates into CASRDMGLVDGELFF.

The chain combines TRBV19 with TRBJ2-7; TRBD1 agrees at 7 bases. The CDR3 sequence is 16 residues long. Germline V CDR1 and CDR2: LNHDA, SQIVND (reference sequence). V was clipped by 5 bases and J by 7 bases; unmatched bases: 17. Here the CDR3 DNA reads TGTGCCAGTAGTGTCGTCCTTGTGACAGGGAATTCGGAGCAGTACTTC. As protein: CASSVVLVTGNSEQYF.

In regard to this clone: The junction does not match germline at one end; this may be a read error. This chain uses TRBV2 with TRBJ2-1; possibly TRBD2 for D (5 bases). Looked up from germline, CDR1 is SNHLY and CDR2 is FYNNEI. The CDR3 totals 10 residues. As DNA, the CDR3 is TGTGCCAGCAGCATAGGGCAGAGGGTCTTC. Translation: CASSIGQRVF. Using reference TRBV2 and TRBJ2-1 for the parts outside the CDR3, the full variable domain is EPEVTQTPSHQVTQMGQEVILRCVPISNHLYFYWYRQILGQKVEFLVSFYNNEISEKSEIFDDQFSVERPDGSNFTLKIRSTKLEDSAMYFCASSIGQRVFGPGTRLTVL.

The J gene is TRBJ2-3, the V gene TRBV5-6; 15 bases are shared with TRBD2. The length of the CDR3 is 19 residues. J gave up 10 bases and V 2 bases, and 17 bases lay outside the gene matches. Germline CDR1 is SGHDT and CDR2 is YYEEEE. The CDR3 protein is CASSFSLGLAGGWPPAQYF. CDR3 nucleotides: TGTGCCAGCAGCTTCTCCCTCGGACTAGCGGGGGGGTGGCCCCCTGCGCAGTATTTT.

The chain links TRBV7-9 to TRBJ1-2; D perhaps matches TRBD1 (5 bases). Germline-derived CDR1 and CDR2 are SEHNR and FQNEAQ (reference sequence). The CDR3 length is 13 residues. V lost 1 base to trimming and J lost 4 bases, with 7 bases between them. CDR3 nucleotides: TGTGCCAGCAGCTTAGTGGGGCCCTATGGCTACACCTTC. Translated: CASSLVGPYGYTF.

The chain is built from TRBV7-2 and TRBJ2-3, with D perhaps TRBD2 (6 bases). V lost 4 bases and J 6 bases, leaving 8 bases between the germline ends. The CDR3 is 12 residues long. Germline CDR1 SGHTA, CDR2 FQGNSA. The CDR3 sequence: CASSSRGDTQYF. In nucleotides, the CDR3 is TGTGCCAGCAGCTCCCGGGGGGATACGCAGTATTTT.

This clone was observed a single time. The chain recombines TRBV6-5 with TRBJ1-2; no reliable D call. The V gene lost 6 bases and the J gene lost 0 bases, with 8 bases spanning the gap. The length of the CDR3 is 13 residues. CDR1 and CDR2 (germline): MNHEY, SVGAGI. CDR3 sequence: CASRVTANYGYTF. Written as DNA, the CDR3 is TGTGCCAGCAGGGTCACGGCTAACTATGGCTACACCTTC.

The J gene is TRBJ2-2, the V gene TRBV4-3; unclear D gene. Germline V gene data show CDR1 as LGHNA and CDR2 as YSLEER. Trimming stripped 2 bases from V and 0 bases from J, with 7 bases between. CDR3 length: 15 residues. CDR3 in DNA: TGCGCCAGCAGCCAACAGACACCGAACACCGGGGAGCTGTTTTTT. Its protein is CASSQQTPNTGELFF.

The chain joins TRBV12-3 or TRBV12-4 to TRBJ1-2; no clear D. There are 12 residues in the CDR3. The V end lost 5 bases, the J end lost 2 bases, and 6 bases lay between the germline ends. This chain's CDR3 is CASSPRNYGYTF. The CDR3 nucleotides read TGTGCCAGCAGTCCGCGCAACTATGGCTACACCTTC.

This sequence joins TRBV6-6 and TRBJ1-6; 8 bases are a match to TRBD1. Trimming cost V 7 bases and J 7 bases; bases outside gene matches: 6. The CDR3 is made up of 14 amino acids. The germline gives CDR1 MNHNY, CDR2 SVGAGI (reference sequence). CDR3 nucleotide sequence: TGTGCCAGCACCGGGGACAGGAAGAATTCACCCCTCCACTTT. It yields the protein CASTGDRKNSPLHF.

The J gene is TRBJ2-5, the V gene TRBV19; 7 positions agree with TRBD1. This CDR3 spans 12 amino acids. The V gene's germline CDR1 is LNHDA and CDR2 SQIVND (reference sequence). V was clipped by 8 bases and J by 6 bases; unmatched bases: 6. Here the CDR3 reads CASADREKTQYF. In DNA form, the CDR3 reads TGTGCCAGTGCAGACAGGGAAAAGACCCAGTACTTC.

The rearrangement links TRBV7-9 to TRBJ2-1, with 10 bases lining up with TRBD2. The CDR3 is made up of 17 amino acids. The germline V gene encodes CDR1 SEHNR and CDR2 FQNEAQ (reference sequence). V trimming: 3 bases; J trimming: 2 bases; junction bases outside the gene matches: 7. The DNA of the CDR3 is TGTGCCAGCAGCTTGAATAGCGGGGGGTTACCCTACAATGAGCAGTTCTTC. This codes for CASSLNSGGLPYNEQFF.

The chain employs TRBV21-1 and TRBJ1-4. TRBV21-1 is a documented pseudogene. The length of the CDR3 is 17 residues. The CDR3 loop is CASSKDLRGVESEKLFF. The CDR3 DNA reads TGTGCCAGCAGCAAAGATCTCCGGGGGGTAGAGAGTGAAAAACTGTTTTTT.

V usage is TRBV12-3 or TRBV12-4 and J usage is TRBJ1-6, with no clear D. Trimming took 0 bases from V and 9 from J, leaving 6 bases between them. The CDR3 has 13 amino acids. The DNA for the CDR3 is TGTGCCAGCAGTTTAGCAGTGAGTTCACCCCTCCACTTT. Translation: CASSLAVSSPLHF.

The chain uses TRBV27 and TRBJ2-5, with TRBD1 as a possible D gene (6 bases). This CDR3 region has 14 residues. Deletions cut 8 bases from V and 3 bases from J, with 16 bases between. Looked up from germline, CDR1 is MNHEY and CDR2 is SMNVEV (reference sequence). The CDR3 nucleotides are TGTGCCAGCCTCCGGACAGCACACGAAGAGACCCAGTACTTC. Translation gives CASLRTAHEETQYF.

Within the sample, this clone is medium-sized. The rearrangement uses TRBV19 and TRBJ2-7; 9 bases line up with TRBD2. This CDR3 has 14 residues. Germline values: CDR1 LNHDA, CDR2 SQIVND (reference sequence). Germline trimming cut 7 bases from V and 2 bases from J; bases unmatched to any gene: 6. The CDR3 DNA follows: TGTGCCAGTAAAAGGACTAGCGCTACCTACGAGCAGTACTTC. Its protein is CASKRTSATYEQYF.

The chain combines TRBV3-1 (or the pseudogene TRBV3-2) with TRBJ1-1; D is ambiguous. Germline CDR1 and CDR2: LGHDT and YNNKEL (reference sequence). V was shortened by 1 base and J by 2 bases, with 8 bases between the two germline ends. The CDR3 is 14 residues long. The CDR3 DNA is TGTGCCAGCAGCCAAGGCCTAAGAAACACTGAAGCTTTCTTT. This translates into CASSQGLRNTEAFF.

The chain joins TRBV3-1 (or the pseudogene TRBV3-2) to TRBJ2-3, with a tentative D call TRBD1 (5 bases). Trimming cost V 4 bases and J 8 bases, with 10 bases left between them. Germline-derived CDR1 and CDR2 are LGHDT and YNNKEL (reference sequence). This CDR3 is built from 12 residues. The CDR3 DNA reads as TGTGCCAGCAGCCGGGGCCCCAGTACGCAGTATTTT. It translates to CASSRGPSTQYF.

V is TRBV6-5 and J is TRBJ1-1, with a possible D match to TRBD1 (5 bases). Germline CDR1 is MNHEY and CDR2 is SVGAGI. The CDR3 has 14 amino acids. The ends were cut back, 2 bases at V and 7 bases at J, with 14 bases in the middle. Written as DNA, the CDR3 is TGTGCCAGCAGTTACCCTGGGGCCGGACGTGAAGCTTTCTTT. The encoded protein is CASSYPGAGREAFF.

The J gene is TRBJ1-1, the V gene TRBV5-5; D is possibly TRBD1 (5 bases). V was shortened by 0 bases and J by 6 bases, with 9 bases between the two germline ends. Per germline, CDR1 SGHKS and CDR2 YYEKEE (reference sequence). The CDR3 covers 13 residues. CDR3: CASSLAGGAEAFF. The CDR3 nucleotides are TGTGCCAGCAGCTTGGCGGGGGGGGCTGAAGCTTTCTTT.

V usage is TRBV5-1 and J usage is TRBJ2-5; a possible D gene is TRBD1 (5 bases). Germline values: CDR1 SGHRS, CDR2 YFSETQ. The CDR3 has 14 amino acids. The V end was cut by 0 bases, the J end by 5 bases, with 11 bases between. The CDR3 nucleotides are TGCGCCAGCAGCTTGGAGGCAGGGATGGAGACCCAGTACTTC. Translated: CASSLEAGMETQYF. The full variable domain, in which reference TRBV5-1 and TRBJ2-5 provide the parts outside the CDR3, is KAGVTQTPRYLIKTRGQQVTLSCSPISGHRSVSWYQQTPGQGLQFLFEYFSETQRNKGNFPGRFSGRQFSNSRSEMNVSTLELGDSALYLCASSLEAGMETQYFGPGTRLLVL.

The chain is built from TRBV5-1 and TRBJ2-6, with D tentatively TRBD1 (5 bases). Germline values: CDR1 SGHRS, CDR2 YFSETQ. The CDR3 loop spans 15 amino acids. With 5 bases removed from V and 4 bases from J, the gap between germline ends came to 13 bases. The CDR3 protein is CASSFQGAGANVLTF. The CDR3 nucleotides read TGCGCCAGCAGTTTTCAGGGCGCCGGGGCCAACGTCCTGACTTTC.

The sample holds a few counts of this clone. The chain employs TRBV3-1 (or the pseudogene TRBV3-2) and TRBJ2-3; 7 bases align to TRBD2. The CDR3 extends over 16 amino acids. The ends lost 4 bases at V and 1 base at J; junction bases unmatched: 8. Germline V CDR1 and CDR2: LGHDT, YNNKEL (reference sequence). The CDR3 is CASSPSGGGRTDTQYF. CDR3 in DNA: TGTGCCAGCAGCCCCTCGGGCGGGGGACGCACAGATACGCAGTATTTT.

This sequence joins TRBV5-6 and TRBJ2-3; perhaps TRBD2 as D (6 bases). Germline lookup yields CDR1 SGHDT and CDR2 YYEEEE. This CDR3 spans 17 amino acids. V lost 4 bases and J lost 2, with 20 bases in between. CDR3 sequence reads: CASSPLTRGRNTDTQYF. CDR3 nucleotides: TGTGCCAGCAGCCCGCTTACTCGGGGGAGAAACACAGATACGCAGTATTTT.

V and J are TRBV11-3 and TRBJ2-1; 11 positions agree with TRBD1. The CDR3 length is 14 residues. The V gene end was trimmed by 5 bases and the J gene end by 7 bases; junction bases not matched to a gene: 4. Germline CDR1 reads SGHNT; CDR2 reads YENEEA. CDR3 nucleotide sequence: TGTGCCAGCAGCCCGGGGACAGGGGGAAATGAGCAGTTCTTC. Its translation: CASSPGTGGNEQFF.

The CDR3 sequence: CAGGGGARELFF. As DNA, the CDR3 is TGTGCCGGGGGGGGAGGGGCAAGGGAGCTGTTTTTT. The chain carries TRBV30 and TRBJ2-2; the match to TRBD2 covers 7 bases. This CDR3 has 12 residues. The V gene end was trimmed by 8 bases and the J gene end by 9 bases; junction bases not matched to a gene: 9. Per the germline V gene, CDR1 is GTSNPN and CDR2 is SVGIG (reference sequence). Looking up the rest from reference TRBV30 and TRBJ2-2 gives the full variable domain: SQTIHQWPATLVQPVGSPLSLECTVEGTSNPNLYWYRQAAGRGLQLLFYSVGIGQISSEVPQNLSASRPQDRQFILSSKKLLLSDSGFYLCAGGGGARELFFGEGSRLTVL.

V and J are TRBV10-3 and TRBJ1-5, with D possibly matching TRBD1 (5 bases). V lost 6 bases and J lost 0, with 15 bases in between. Germline V gene data show CDR1 as ENHRY and CDR2 as SYGVKD. The CDR3 length is 16 residues. The CDR3 DNA reads TGTGCCATCAGCCCGCGGGGGGAGGATAGCAATCAGCCCCAGCATTTT. It yields the protein CAISPRGEDSNQPQHF.

CDR3 amino acids: CASSFQKQNTGELFF. For the CDR3, the DNA is TGTGCCAGCAGTTTTCAGAAACAGAACACCGGGGAGCTGTTTTTT. The rearrangement links TRBV27 to TRBJ2-2; no definite D call. CDR1 MNHEY and CDR2 SMNVEV come from the germline V gene (reference sequence). V was pared by 3 bases and J by 1 base, with 9 bases between. The CDR3 is made up of 15 amino acids.